This TCR beta chain was retrieved from a study of vaccination effects on CD4 cells after COVID-19. Notes on the study in general: Clonal contraction was marked in infection- and vaccine-induced clones late after vaccination. Convalescent patients were few in the study, and early post-infection timepoints were absent.

Sequencing was performed with immunoSEQ multiplex PCR; in TCRdb, only in-frame clones are kept and a portion is missing. The table includes 14,000 or so clones, approximately 72% detected once. Peptide-pool stimulation followed by sequencing identified expanded antigen-specific CD4+ clonotypes in the ViraFEST assay. CD4+ T cell isolation took place after 10 days of culture. Either the BNT162b2 or mRNA-1273 vaccine was given to participants in two doses. It was with roughly 10 IU/ml IL-2 and about 10 ug/ml peptides that around 1.8 million PBMC per well were cultured. Researchers swapped half the medium for IL-2 medium on both days 3 and 7. In regard to this clone: The target antigen is unknown.

V gave up 10 bases and J gave up 4 bases, with 22 bases separating them. The CDR3 contains 15 residues. Germline assignment: CDR1 LNHDA and CDR2 SQIVND (reference sequence). This material consisted of CD4+ T cells from PBMCs cultured with SARS-CoV-2 spike peptides, taken after COVID-19 vaccination. This TCR came from a human donor who received a COVID-19 vaccine. The chain uses TRBV19 and TRBJ1-2; D possibly corresponds to TRBD1 (5 bases). The CDR3 DNA reads TGTGCCACTACCGTTGGGGCTCAGGAGGTCTATGGCTACACCTTC. Protein: CATTVGAQEVYGYTF.